The following is a T cell receptor beta chain sequence with its context. Antigen specificity is unknown. V was clipped by 3 bases and J by 7 bases, with 11 bases between them. CDR1 and CDR2 (germline): SGHRS, YFSETQ. The CDR3 is made up of 12 amino acids. The PCR ran on 60 Vbeta and 13 Jbeta primers. Repertoires were generated with immunoSEQ multiplex PCR, while TCRdb's copy carries only in-frame clones and drops some. The sample yields roughly 80,000 clones, over 60% seen once. This record belongs to a study of cytomegalovirus exposure and HLA in healthy donors. Findings of the study overall: Most CMV-associated TCR beta chains appeared HLA-restricted in a later analysis. A later analysis appeared to link common viral pathogens to several of the most significant clusters. A highly shared variant cluster was judged a likely technical artifact.

This sequence was found in a male donor in good health and CMV-seropositive. Sequencing input: PBMCs. The rearrangement links TRBV5-1 to TRBJ2-7; tentative D call: TRBD2 (5 bases). In nucleotides, the CDR3 is TGCGCCAGCAGCTCTCCTACTAGGGAGCAGTACTTC. As protein: CASSSPTREQYF. The whole variable domain, filled in from reference TRBV5-1 and TRBJ2-7, reads KAGVTQTPRYLIKTRGQQVTLSCSPISGHRSVSWYQQTPGQGLQFLFEYFSETQRNKGNFPGRFSGRQFSNSRSEMNVSTLELGDSALYLCASSSPTREQYFGPGTRLTVT.